Shown below are 22 T cell receptor beta chains from a single sample sequenced in a study of blood T cells in healthy people across ages. Using a J-beta primer mix together with a sample-barcoded 5' primer, a second PCR was run for about 7 to 12 cycles. MiXCR was run by TCRdb on the 5' RACE reads, yielding one entry per CDR3 protein. Of some 1,000,000 distinct CDR3 sequences listed, roughly 24% are singletons. The data also belong to a second study, concerning T cells of mothers and their children.

Sequencing input: blood. Receptors were obtained from a girl aged 2 to 9 in good health.

This clonotype was seen many times. The chain carries TRBV7-2 and TRBJ2-1; 9 bases line up with TRBD2. The CDR3 is 14 amino acids. J was trimmed by 8 bases and V by 6 bases; bases with no gene match: 8. Germline CDR1 is SGHTA and CDR2 is FQGNSA. In nucleotides, the CDR3 is TGTGCCAGCAGGCAAGCGGGAGGACCGGATGAGCAGTTCTTC. Protein sequence: CASRQAGGPDEQFF. Filled out from reference TRBV7-2 and TRBJ2-1, the complete variable domain reads GAGVSQSPSNKVTEKGKDVELRCDPISGHTALYWYRQSLGQGLEFLIYFQGNSAPDKSGLPSDRFSAERTGGSVSTLTIQRTQQEDSAVYLCASRQAGGPDEQFFGPGTRLTVL.

About this clonotype itself: The conserved closing phenylalanine or tryptophan is absent in this CDR3, likely reflecting a read error. V usage is TRBV20-1 and J usage is TRBJ2-1, with unresolved D. CDR1 is DFQATT and CDR2 is SNEGSKA in the germline V gene (reference sequence). This CDR3 contains 17 residues. Trimming took 0 bases from V and 0 from J, leaving 15 bases between them. CDR3 sequence reads: CSARDPPLLSSYNEQFL. The CDR3 bases are TGCAGTGCTAGAGATCCACCGCTGCTAAGCTCCTACAATGAGCAGTTCCTC.

The rearrangement links TRBV20-1 to TRBJ2-1; 7 nucleotides align to TRBD2. The trim removed 6 bases at V and 2 bases at J, leaving 7 bases unmatched. The CDR3 is 14 residues long. Germline V gene data show CDR1 as DFQATT and CDR2 as SNEGSKA (reference sequence). The CDR3 loop is CSALGAGAYNEQFF. CDR3 coding DNA: TGCAGTGCACTTGGGGCGGGAGCCTACAATGAGCAGTTCTTC.

Here the CDR3 DNA reads TGCAGCGCTCAGCCTAGAAAAGGACAAGAGACCCAGTACTTC. Its translation: CSAQPRKGQETQYF. The chain combines TRBV29-1 with TRBJ2-5; no definite D call. The CDR3 spans 14 residues. V was clipped by 7 bases and J by 2 bases, with 17 bases between them. Germline V lookup: CDR1 SQVTM, CDR2 ANQGSEA.

The table lists this clonotype with a few counts. This sequence joins TRBV29-1 and TRBJ2-6; 10 bases agree with TRBD1. This CDR3 has 16 residues. The germline gives CDR1 SQVTM, CDR2 ANQGSEA. After removal of 6 bases from V and 1 base from J, the junction contained 6 bases not matched to a gene. The CDR3 coding sequence is TGCAGCGTCGCCGGGACAGGGGTATCTGGGGCCAACGTCCTGACTTTC. Protein sequence: CSVAGTGVSGANVLTF.

Notes on this clonotype: Compared with germline, one end of the junction differs, possibly owing to a read error. The rearrangement uses TRBV29-1 and TRBJ1-1; D unclear. From germline, CDR1 is SQVTM and CDR2 ANQGSEA. The CDR3 has 11 residues. The CDR3 DNA reads TGCAGCGCGGAGTGGGAGACTGACGCTTTCTTT. Amino acid sequence: CSAEWETDAFF.

This chain uses TRBV24-1 with TRBJ2-2; D not certain. V gave up 3 bases and J gave up 0 bases, with 7 bases separating them. The germline V gene encodes CDR1 KGHDR and CDR2 SFDVKD. The length of the CDR3 is 15 residues. CDR3 loop: CATSDPFANTGELFF. CDR3 nucleotide sequence: TGTGCCACCAGTGATCCGTTTGCGAACACCGGGGAGCTGTTTTTT.

This clonotype was seen a handful of times. The chain recombines TRBV28 with TRBJ2-1; 13 bases agree with TRBD2. V shed 6 bases and J 14 bases; nucleotides not matched to a gene: 13. The CDR3 contains 15 residues. In germline, CDR1 is MDHEN, CDR2 SYDVKM. CDR3 sequence: CASRGLAGTVGREFF. The CDR3 nucleotides are TGTGCCAGCAGGGGACTAGCGGGAACAGTCGGCCGGGAGTTCTTC.

This chain connects TRBV14 to TRBJ1-1; maybe TRBD1 (6 bases). V was trimmed by 0 bases and J by 11 bases, leaving 25 bases between them. This CDR3 is 17 amino acids long. Germline V gene lookup returns CDR1 SGHDN and CDR2 FVKESK. The CDR3 nucleotides are TGTGCCAGCAGCCAAGATATTTGGGGACAAGGAATTCACGGCGCTTTCTTT. This encodes CASSQDIWGQGIHGAFF.

This clonotype showed up just a few times. The genes are TRBV11-2 and TRBJ2-1, with D possibly TRBD2 on 6 matching bases. Between the trimmed V and J ends, which lost 3 bases and 1 base, there was a span of 25 bases. This CDR3 is built from 20 residues. Germline V lookup: CDR1 SGHAT, CDR2 FQNNGV. CDR3 region: CASSFLSGVGDFWSYNEQFF. In DNA form, the CDR3 reads TGTGCCAGCAGCTTTCTCTCGGGGGTAGGGGACTTCTGGTCCTACAATGAGCAGTTCTTC.

This clonotype was detected only a few times. V and J are TRBV10-3 and TRBJ2-1; either TRBD1 or TRBD2 may supply D (6 bases each). The germline V gene has CDR1 ENHRY and CDR2 SYGVKD. V was pared by 8 bases and J by 6 bases, with 17 bases between. CDR3 size: 14 residues. CDR3 protein: CAIWDLGGPNEQFF. CDR3 DNA: TGTGCCATCTGGGATCTCGGGGGCCCCAATGAGCAGTTCTTC.

The J gene is TRBJ2-7, the V gene TRBV29-1; maybe TRBD1 (6 bases). The V gene's germline CDR1 is SQVTM and CDR2 ANQGSEA. CDR3 size: 15 residues. Trimming removed 1 base from V and 0 bases from J, with 13 bases in between. The CDR3 region has the DNA TGCAGCGTTGAAGGGGACATTGAAAGCTCCTACGAGCAGTACTTC. It codes for CSVEGDIESSYEQYF.

This clonotype was detected only a few times. The V call is TRBV27, the J call TRBJ2-7; D is ambiguous. Germline V gene lookup returns CDR1 MNHEY and CDR2 SMNVEV (reference sequence). With 2 bases removed from V and 0 bases from J, the gap between germline ends came to 14 bases. The CDR3 covers 16 residues. The CDR3 nucleotides read TGTGCCAGCAGTTTACTTGCAGCCTTCTCCTCCTACGAGCAGTACTTC. Translating gives CASSLLAAFSSYEQYF.

This chain uses TRBV7-8 with TRBJ2-2; perhaps TRBD1 as D (6 bases). V was clipped by 3 bases and J by 8 bases, with 16 bases between them. The CDR3 sequence is 15 residues long. Germline loops: CDR1 SGHVS, CDR2 FQNEAQ. The CDR3 DNA reads as TGTGCCAGCAGCTTTGTCGCCAGGGGAAGAGGGGAGCTGTTTTTT. Protein: CASSFVARGRGELFF.

This rearrangement joins TRBV12-3 or TRBV12-4 to TRBJ2-1; D not resolved. The CDR3 sequence is 18 residues long. The V end was cut by 1 base, the J end by 6 bases, with 22 bases between. The CDR3 region has the DNA TGTGCCAGCAGTTTAGTTTTAAGACCCCAACCTCCTGGCAATGAGCAGTTCTTC. Encoded protein: CASSLVLRPQPPGNEQFF.

The chain uses TRBV5-1 and TRBJ2-1; no clear D. The V end was cut by 4 bases, the J end by 0 bases, with 8 bases between. Germline V CDR1 and CDR2: SGHRS, YFSETQ. This CDR3 is 14 amino acids long. The CDR3 sequence is CASSTTSSYNEQFF. The CDR3 bases are TGCGCCAGCAGCACTACAAGCTCCTACAATGAGCAGTTCTTC.

Only a few counts were recorded for this clonotype. This rearrangement joins TRBV7-9 to TRBJ1-1; D possibly corresponds to TRBD1 (6 bases). The V end was cut by 8 bases, the J end by 3 bases, with 16 bases between. Germline values: CDR1 SEHNR, CDR2 FQNEAQ (reference sequence). There are 14 residues in the CDR3. Here the CDR3 DNA reads TGTGCCAGCCAAGGTACGAGGGGGTACACTGAAGCTTTCTTT. This translates into CASQGTRGYTEAFF.

The V and J genes are TRBV7-2 and TRBJ1-5; D call uncertain. V lost 3 bases and J lost 6, with 9 bases in between. The germline V gene encodes CDR1 SGHTA and CDR2 FQGNSA. The CDR3 totals 13 residues. CDR3 sequence: CASSFLGSQPQHF. Written as DNA, the CDR3 is TGTGCCAGCAGCTTTTTGGGGTCTCAGCCCCAGCATTTT.

The genes are TRBV28 and TRBJ2-7, with D maybe TRBD2 (6 bases). The J call may be in error: the DNA end matches TRBJ2-1 better. This CDR3 region has 15 residues. Germline V CDR1 and CDR2: MDHEN, SYDVKM. The CDR3 here is CASSLPGVEYNEQFF. CDR3 DNA: TGTGCCAGCAGTTTACCGGGAGTTGAATACAATGAGCAGTTCTTC.

This clonotype appeared a few times. The chain joins TRBV6-5 to TRBJ2-7; 10 bases agree with TRBD1. In germline, CDR1 is MNHEY, CDR2 SVGAGI. The length of the CDR3 is 14 residues. Trimming at V came to 4 bases and at J to 4 bases, leaving 4 bases not matched to a gene. The CDR3 DNA reads TGTGCCAGCAGTTCCGGGGACAGGGGATACGAGCAGTACTTC. Translation: CASSSGDRGYEQYF.

The chain has TRBV10-3 and TRBJ2-3; possibly TRBD1 for D (5 bases). Trimming left V 0 bases short and J 2 bases short, with 9 bases between. CDR1 and CDR2 (germline): ENHRY, SYGVKD. This CDR3 has 15 residues. CDR3 coding DNA: TGTGCCATCAGTGAGTCGGGGCAGACCACAGATACGCAGTATTTT. Translating it yields CAISESGQTTDTQYF.

Regarding this clonotype: At one boundary the junction diverges from the germline segment, which might be a read error. The rearrangement uses TRBV7-2 and TRBJ2-1; 8 bases align to TRBD1. The CDR3 runs to 14 residues. Germline lookup yields CDR1 SGHTA and CDR2 FQGNSA. The CDR3: CAGSLTGAYNEQFF. CDR3 nucleotide sequence: TGTGCCGGCAGCTTGACAGGGGCTTACAATGAGCAGTTCTTC.